These 17 T cell receptor beta chains were all obtained from the same sample, sequenced in a study of blood T cell repertoires in COVID-19. Clones were sequenced by immunoSEQ multiplex PCR, and TCRdb holds only the in-frame ones, with some missing. The profile shows approximately 480,000 clones, about 90% of them singletons. Material for sequencing was PBMCs or T cells enriched from blood (not recorded which). These receptors were collected from a woman in her late teens or twenties who had recovered from COVID-19.

J is TRBJ1-6 and V is TRBV5-1; D gene unclear. Germline CDR1 is SGHRS and CDR2 is YFSETQ. The ends were cut back, 4 bases at V and 7 bases at J, with 9 bases in the middle. The CDR3 sequence is 13 residues long. The CDR3 sequence: CASSLGLNSPLHF. The CDR3 DNA sequence: TGCGCCAGCAGCCTAGGACTGAATTCACCCCTCCACTTT.

This clone has only one observation. The chain couples TRBV9 to TRBJ1-1; D ambiguous. CDR1 and CDR2 (germline): SGDLS, YYNGEE. V lost 0 bases to trimming and J lost 8 bases, with 11 bases between them. This CDR3 comprises 13 residues. This CDR3 is CASSVATRAEAFF. DNA of the CDR3: TGTGCCAGCAGCGTAGCTACTAGGGCCGAAGCTTTCTTT.

The rearrangement joins TRBV5-1 to TRBJ1-2; 7 bases align to TRBD1. From germline, CDR1 is SGHRS and CDR2 YFSETQ. V lost 0 bases, J lost 2 bases, and 4 bases stayed unmatched. The CDR3 runs 15 residues. Here the CDR3 DNA reads TGCGCCAGCAGCTTGGGAGGCAGGGGGAACTATGGCTACACCTTC. Translation gives CASSLGGRGNYGYTF. The full variable domain, in which reference TRBV5-1 and TRBJ1-2 provide the parts outside the CDR3, is KAGVTQTPRYLIKTRGQQVTLSCSPISGHRSVSWYQQTPGQGLQFLFEYFSETQRNKGNFPGRFSGRQFSNSRSEMNVSTLELGDSALYLCASSLGGRGNYGYTFGSGTRLTVV.

The V call is TRBV2, the J call TRBJ2-2; no clear D gene. Trimming cost V 6 bases and J 3 bases, with 11 bases left between them. The germline V gene encodes CDR1 SNHLY and CDR2 FYNNEI. This CDR3 is 14 amino acids long. CDR3: CASRKPRDTGELFF. CDR3 sequence (DNA): TGTGCCAGCAGGAAACCACGAGACACCGGGGAGCTGTTTTTT. Full variable domain (missing parts from reference TRBV2 and TRBJ2-2): EPEVTQTPSHQVTQMGQEVILRCVPISNHLYFYWYRQILGQKVEFLVSFYNNEISEKSEIFDDQFSVERPDGSNFTLKIRSTKLEDSAMYFCASRKPRDTGELFFGEGSRLTVL.

The chain links TRBV5-4 to TRBJ2-1; possibly TRBD1 for D (6 bases). Deletions cut 5 bases from V and 10 bases from J, with 19 bases between. Germline V gives CDR1 SGHNT, CDR2 YYREEE (reference sequence). This CDR3 region has 14 residues. The CDR3 DNA reads TGTGCCAGCAGTTCCCAGTGGCCAGGGGAGGAGCAGTTCTTC. Protein sequence: CASSSQWPGEEQFF.

The V call is TRBV2, the J call TRBJ1-2; D is unclear. This CDR3 is 12 amino acids long. Germline values: CDR1 SNHLY, CDR2 FYNNEI. Trimming removed 4 bases at V and 7 bases at J, with 10 bases between. The CDR3 DNA reads TGTGCCAGCAGTGGTTCGACTGCTGGCTACACCTTC. Protein: CASSGSTAGYTF.

This sequence joins TRBV10-1 and TRBJ1-5, with D perhaps TRBD1 (5 bases). Germline V gene lookup returns CDR1 WNHNN and CDR2 SYGVQD (reference sequence). Trimming cost V 3 bases and J 0 bases, with 15 bases left between them. CDR3 length equals 17 residues. The CDR3 DNA follows: TGCGCCAGCAGTGATGTTTTCAGGGATCTTAGCAATCAGCCCCAGCATTTT. Translated: CASSDVFRDLSNQPQHF.

The V gene is TRBV25-1, the J gene TRBJ2-1; a weak D match, TRBD1 (6 bases). Looked up from germline, CDR1 is MGHDK and CDR2 is SYGVNS. The V end lost 4 bases, the J end lost 8 bases, and 12 bases lay between the germline ends. The length of the CDR3 is 13 residues. CDR3 sequence (DNA): TGTGCCAGCAGTGTCCACAGGGATTATGAGCAGTTCTTC. Translated, it gives CASSVHRDYEQFF.

This clone was seen a handful of times. The chain employs TRBV6-5 and TRBJ1-6; TRBD1 might be the D (5 bases). The CDR3 runs to 14 residues. The V gene's germline CDR1 is MNHEY and CDR2 SVGAGI. Trimming removed 6 bases from V and 9 bases from J, with 15 bases in between. In nucleotides, the CDR3 is TGTGCCAGCAGCGGTTGGGGGGATAGTTCACCCCTCCACTTT. Protein: CASSGWGDSSPLHF.

The V and J genes are TRBV7-2 and TRBJ2-3; 7 bases match TRBD2. CDR3 length equals 16 residues. Germline CDR1 SGHTA, CDR2 FQGNSA. After removal of 1 base from V and 1 base from J, the junction contained 5 bases not matched to a gene. DNA of the CDR3: TGTGCCAGCAGCTTAGACTTGGGGGGGGGCACAGATACGCAGTATTTT. It encodes CASSLDLGGGTDTQYF.

The count of this clone is one. V is TRBV5-1 and J is TRBJ1-2, with D unresolved. The V end was cut by 1 base, the J end by 6 bases, with 13 bases between. The CDR3 contains 14 residues. The V gene's germline CDR1 is SGHRS and CDR2 YFSETQ. CDR3 residues: CASSLWAGGNGYTF. The CDR3 DNA reads TGCGCCAGCAGCTTGTGGGCAGGCGGGAATGGCTACACCTTC.

V is TRBV2 and J is TRBJ2-3; 9 nucleotides match TRBD2. With 6 bases clipped from V and 8 bases from J, the junction kept 9 bases outside the gene matches. Germline CDR1 and CDR2: SNHLY and FYNNEI. The length of the CDR3 is 14 residues. CDR3 region: CASRLRGREGTQYF. For the CDR3, the DNA is TGTGCCAGCAGACTACGCGGGCGGGAGGGTACGCAGTATTTT.

V is TRBV24-1 and J is TRBJ1-1; 8 bases are a match to TRBD1. Trimming at V came to 7 bases and at J to 1 base, leaving 7 bases not matched to a gene. The CDR3 consists of 15 residues. Germline CDR1 reads KGHDR; CDR2 reads SFDVKD. In nucleotides, the CDR3 is TGTGCCACCAGGGCAGGGGGCGCTGAGAACACTGAAGCTTTCTTT. Its protein product is CATRAGGAENTEAFF.

V usage is TRBV10-3 and J usage is TRBJ1-1; tentative D call: TRBD1 (5 bases). V lost 4 bases to trimming and J lost 4 bases, with 13 bases between them. Germline lookup yields CDR1 ENHRY and CDR2 SYGVKD. The CDR3 extends over 14 amino acids. The CDR3 coding sequence is TGTGCCATCAGTGGGGGACGGGAGGGCACTGAAGCTTTCTTT. It codes for CAISGGREGTEAFF.

The genes are TRBV5-1 and TRBJ2-5; no clear D. The length of the CDR3 is 14 residues. Germline V gene sequence: CDR1 SGHRS, CDR2 YFSETQ. V was pared by 4 bases and J by 5 bases, with 15 bases between. The CDR3 spells CASSLSSGAETQYF. Written as DNA, the CDR3 is TGCGCCAGCAGCCTGAGTAGTGGAGCGGAGACCCAGTACTTC.

This clone came up once. In DNA, the CDR3 is TGTGCCAGCAGCTACAGGACTAGCGAGAACACCGGGGAGCTGTTTTTT. It yields the protein CASSYRTSENTGELFF. The J gene is TRBJ2-2, the V gene TRBV13; the match to TRBD2 covers 9 bases. V lost 4 bases to trimming and J lost 1 base; unmatched junction nucleotides: 4. This CDR3 spans 16 amino acids. Germline CDR1 reads PRHDT; CDR2 reads FYEKMQ (reference sequence).

The rearrangement links TRBV2 to TRBJ2-2; no clear D gene. In germline, CDR1 is SNHLY, CDR2 FYNNEI. Trimming took 7 bases from V and 4 from J, leaving 4 bases between them. This CDR3 region has 11 residues. As DNA, the CDR3 is TGTGCCAGCACCCTCACCGGGGAGCTGTTTTTT. It yields the protein CASTLTGELFF.